This is a list of T cell receptor beta chains from one sample in a study of identical twins. TCRdb redid the calling of the 5' RACE reads with MiXCR, one entry per CDR3 protein. The repertoire consists of 600,000 to 800,000 distinct CDR3 sequences, with 21% occurring once and the leading ten covering 4% to 5.5%. The same specimen was also included in a second study, on T cells expressing NK-cell markers.

Sequenced material: PBMCs. These receptors originate from a woman under 30 in good health. The CDR3 runs from the conserved cysteine through the conserved F or W. The order of the fields is D gene, V gene, clone size, J gene, CDR3 protein, CDR3 DNA. D genes are given only for firm matches. Some rows mark clone size as missing; the rest say once, few, many or name a class of expanded clone.

d_gene: TRBD2
v_gene: TRBV9
abundance: -
j_gene: TRBJ2-7
CDR3aa: CASSVDPGGEQYF
CDR3nt: TGTGCCAGCAGCGTAGACCCGGGGGGGGAGCAGTACTTC

d_gene: -
v_gene: TRBV20-1
abundance: -
j_gene: TRBJ2-1
CDR3aa: CSAHGGETYEQFF
CDR3nt: TGCAGTGCGCATGGAGGCGAAACCTACGAGCAGTTCTTC

d_gene: -
v_gene: TRBV2
abundance: few
j_gene: TRBJ2-5
CDR3aa: CASRIPPYLETQYF
CDR3nt: TGTGCCAGCAGGATCCCCCCTTACTTAGAGACCCAGTACTTC

d_gene: -
v_gene: TRBV29-1
abundance: many
j_gene: TRBJ2-1
CDR3aa: CSAQRQNNEQFF
CDR3nt: TGCAGCGCCCAAAGACAGAACAATGAGCAGTTCTTC

d_gene: -
v_gene: TRBV12-3/TRBV12-4
abundance: -
j_gene: TRBJ2-3
CDR3aa: CASSLPDGSGRDTQYF
CDR3nt: TGTGCCAGCAGCTTGCCGGACGGGAGTGGACGAGATACGCAGTATTTT

d_gene: -
v_gene: TRBV12-3/TRBV12-4
abundance: many
j_gene: TRBJ1-6
CDR3aa: CASSEPGRGSPLHF
CDR3nt: TGTGCCAGCAGCGAACCCGGACGGGGATCACCCCTCCACTTT

d_gene: -
v_gene: TRBV7-9
abundance: -
j_gene: TRBJ2-2
CDR3aa: CASSITGAGTGELFF
CDR3nt: TGTGCCAGCAGCATAACCGGGGCCGGGACCGGGGAGCTGTTTTTT

d_gene: -
v_gene: TRBV20-1
abundance: -
j_gene: TRBJ1-5
CDR3aa: CSARMGGSDQPQHF
CDR3nt: TGCAGTGCTAGGATGGGGGGGTCCGATCAGCCCCAGCATTTT

d_gene: TRBD2
v_gene: TRBV7-9
abundance: -
j_gene: TRBJ2-7
CDR3aa: CASSIVQGLAVYEQYF
CDR3nt: TGTGCCAGCAGCATTGTACAGGGACTAGCGGTTTACGAGCAGTACTTC

d_gene: -
v_gene: TRBV12-3/TRBV12-4
abundance: -
j_gene: TRBJ1-1
CDR3aa: CASSRYDTGSEAFF
CDR3nt: TGTGCCAGCAGTCGTTACGACACGGGCTCTGAAGCTTTCTTT

d_gene: TRBD1
v_gene: TRBV5-6
abundance: few
j_gene: TRBJ2-7
CDR3aa: CASRNRGPTYEQYF
CDR3nt: TGTGCCAGCAGAAACAGGGGTCCCACCTACGAGCAGTACTTC

d_gene: TRBD1
v_gene: TRBV20-1
abundance: few
j_gene: TRBJ2-1
CDR3aa: CSAVEDRANEQFF
CDR3nt: TGCAGTGCCGTGGAGGACAGGGCTAATGAGCAGTTCTTC

d_gene: -
v_gene: TRBV27
abundance: few
j_gene: TRBJ1-1
CDR3aa: CASSLDRRSGYTEAFF
CDR3nt: TGTGCCAGCAGTTTAGATCGTCGTTCGGGCTACACTGAAGCTTTCTTT

d_gene: -
v_gene: TRBV5-6
abundance: many
j_gene: TRBJ2-1
CDR3aa: CASSSGTYNEQFF
CDR3nt: TGTGCCAGCAGCTCAGGGACGTACAATGAGCAGTTCTTC

d_gene: -
v_gene: TRBV20-1
abundance: few
j_gene: TRBJ2-1
CDR3aa: CSALEESTYNEQFF
CDR3nt: TGCAGTGCCCTGGAAGAATCGACCTACAATGAGCAGTTCTTC

d_gene: -
v_gene: TRBV7-9
abundance: -
j_gene: TRBJ2-4
CDR3aa: CASSFVGENKNIQYF
CDR3nt: TGTGCCAGCAGCTTTGTTGGGGAGAACAAAAACATTCAGTACTTC

d_gene: -
v_gene: TRBV18
abundance: -
j_gene: TRBJ2-3
CDR3aa: CASSPFGGRTDTQYF
CDR3nt: TGTGCCAGCTCACCCTTCGGGGGGCGAACAGATACGCAGTATTTT

d_gene: -
v_gene: TRBV6-2/TRBV6-3
abundance: many
j_gene: TRBJ1-6
CDR3aa: CASTPEGEHSPLHF
CDR3nt: TGTGCCAGCACTCCGGAAGGAGAACATTCACCCCTCCACTTT

d_gene: -
v_gene: TRBV15
abundance: once
j_gene: TRBJ2-3
CDR3aa: CATSPARGADTQYF
CDR3nt: TGTGCCACCAGCCCCGCCAGGGGCGCAGATACGCAGTATTTT

d_gene: -
v_gene: TRBV6-6
abundance: -
j_gene: TRBJ2-1
CDR3aa: CASSHPTRNEQFF
CDR3nt: TGTGCCAGCAGTCACCCGACTCGAAATGAGCAGTTCTTC

d_gene: -
v_gene: TRBV29-1
abundance: -
j_gene: TRBJ1-1
CDR3aa: CSGRTDEEAFF
CDR3nt: TGCAGCGGTAGGACCGATGAGGAAGCTTTCTTT

d_gene: TRBD2
v_gene: TRBV20-1
abundance: -
j_gene: TRBJ2-1
CDR3aa: CSASPQAGGSYNEQFF
CDR3nt: TGCAGTGCTAGCCCTCAGGCGGGAGGCTCCTACAATGAGCAGTTCTTC

d_gene: TRBD1
v_gene: TRBV12-3/TRBV12-4
abundance: few
j_gene: TRBJ1-1
CDR3aa: CASSLGTGYTEAFF
CDR3nt: TGTGCCAGCAGTTTGGGGACAGGGTACACTGAAGCTTTCTTT

d_gene: -
v_gene: TRBV5-1
abundance: -
j_gene: TRBJ1-5
CDR3aa: CASSLAPGASNQPQHF
CDR3nt: TGCGCCAGCAGCTTGGCCCCAGGGGCGTCGAATCAGCCCCAGCATTTT

d_gene: -
v_gene: TRBV10-3
abundance: few
j_gene: TRBJ1-5
CDR3aa: CAISEGTNSNQPQHF
CDR3nt: TGTGCCATCAGTGAGGGCACGAATAGCAATCAGCCCCAGCATTTT

d_gene: -
v_gene: TRBV12-3/TRBV12-4
abundance: -
j_gene: TRBJ1-2
CDR3aa: CASNWGVSRIDGYTF
CDR3nt: TGTGCCAGCAACTGGGGAGTCAGTCGCATTGATGGCTACACCTTC

d_gene: -
v_gene: TRBV4-1
abundance: -
j_gene: TRBJ2-2
CDR3aa: CASSPVGVNTGELFF
CDR3nt: TGCGCCAGCAGCCCTGTTGGAGTGAACACCGGGGAGCTGTTTTTT

d_gene: TRBD2
v_gene: TRBV5-1
abundance: -
j_gene: TRBJ2-3
CDR3aa: CASSLVGTSGTYTQYF
CDR3nt: TGCGCCAGCAGCTTGGTCGGGACTAGCGGAACCTATACGCAGTATTTT

d_gene: -
v_gene: TRBV11-3
abundance: -
j_gene: TRBJ2-7
CDR3aa: CASSHPDSYEQYF
CDR3nt: TGTGCCAGCAGCCACCCTGACAGCTACGAGCAGTACTTC

d_gene: -
v_gene: TRBV27
abundance: few
j_gene: TRBJ2-1
CDR3aa: CASSLSPGGTYNEQFF
CDR3nt: TGTGCCAGCAGTTTATCCCCTGGGGGGACCTACAATGAGCAGTTCTTC

d_gene: -
v_gene: TRBV6-2/TRBV6-3
abundance: few
j_gene: TRBJ2-7
CDR3aa: CASSRLGGLLSYEQYF
CDR3nt: TGTGCCAGCTCGCGACTAGGGGGACTCCTCTCCTACGAGCAGTACTTC

d_gene: -
v_gene: TRBV20-1
abundance: few
j_gene: TRBJ1-2
CDR3aa: CSARVGEDGLYGYTF
CDR3nt: TGCAGTGCTAGAGTCGGAGAAGACGGGCTCTATGGCTACACCTTC

d_gene: -
v_gene: TRBV12-3/TRBV12-4
abundance: many
j_gene: TRBJ2-1
CDR3aa: CATTHRHHNEQFF
CDR3nt: TGTGCCACGACCCACAGGCATCACAATGAGCAGTTCTTC

d_gene: -
v_gene: TRBV3-1
abundance: -
j_gene: TRBJ2-7
CDR3aa: CASSPQGSSEQYF
CDR3nt: TGTGCCAGCAGCCCCCAGGGGTCTTCCGAGCAGTACTTC

d_gene: TRBD2
v_gene: TRBV6-2/TRBV6-3
abundance: few
j_gene: TRBJ2-1
CDR3aa: CASSYRREVYNEQFF
CDR3nt: TGTGCCAGCAGTTATCGGCGGGAGGTCTACAATGAGCAGTTCTTC

d_gene: TRBD1
v_gene: TRBV12-3/TRBV12-4
abundance: many
j_gene: TRBJ2-7
CDR3aa: CASSSWLTDRGESYEQYF
CDR3nt: TGTGCCAGCAGTTCCTGGCTGACTGACAGGGGCGAGTCCTACGAGCAGTACTTC

d_gene: -
v_gene: TRBV12-3/TRBV12-4
abundance: few
j_gene: TRBJ1-1
CDR3aa: CASRYTRGSAEAFF
CDR3nt: TGTGCCAGCAGGTACACCAGGGGATCCGCTGAAGCTTTCTTT

d_gene: -
v_gene: TRBV12-3/TRBV12-4
abundance: -
j_gene: TRBJ2-1
CDR3aa: CASTPFLGNEQFF
CDR3nt: TGTGCCAGCACACCATTTCTTGGCAATGAGCAGTTCTTC

d_gene: -
v_gene: TRBV27
abundance: few
j_gene: TRBJ2-2
CDR3aa: CASSFFGELFF
CDR3nt: TGTGCCAGCAGTTTTTTTGGGGAGCTGTTTTTT

d_gene: -
v_gene: TRBV10-2
abundance: -
j_gene: TRBJ2-2
CDR3aa: CASTPLSHTGELFF
CDR3nt: TGCGCCAGCACCCCGTTATCACACACCGGGGAGCTGTTTTTT